This T cell receptor beta chain is drawn from a study of T cell responses to AZD1222 COVID-19 vaccine. Study-wide points: Targeting of unmutated variant regions was reportedly seen in nearly half of spike-specific TCRs. Only after the peak T cell response were repertoires sampled. Among the donors, most were white British and more were female, and clonal diversity was possibly underestimated. Spike-specific TCR breadth and depth were elevated following two AZD1222 doses.

The protocol was immunoSEQ multiplex PCR, while the TCRdb copy is restricted to in-frame clones and leaves out a portion. This table holds approximately 120,000 clones, 65% to 90% found once. In the case of this clone: Its antigen is currently unknown.

J was trimmed by 2 bases and V by 3 bases; bases with no gene match: 1. The CDR3 runs 15 residues. Per germline, CDR1 SGHTA and CDR2 FQGNSA. V is TRBV7-2 and J is TRBJ1-5; 10 nucleotides match TRBD1. This TCR came from an adult who received the AZD1222 COVID-19 vaccine. The material sequenced was peripheral blood, taken 28 days after the second AZD1222 dose. The CDR3 spells CASSFGTGGNQPQHF. CDR3 bases: TGTGCCAGCAGCTTCGGGACAGGGGGCAATCAGCCCCAGCATTTT.